Each of the 15 T cell receptor beta chains below was sequenced from the same sample in a study of post-analysis software for immune sequencing data. Notes on the study in general: Controls had lower frequencies than patients of 4 or 5 TRBV segments, which included TRBV5-6, TRBV5-1 and TRBV20-1.

Prepared libraries of TCR beta cDNA carried unique molecular identifiers. TCRdb reanalysed the PCR reads using MiXCR and keeps one entry per CDR3 protein. The data show about 540,000 distinct CDR3 sequences, approximately 34% seen once. The antigens these receptors bind are not known. Sample: blood. Receptors originate from a girl under 18 with multiple sclerosis.

The J gene is TRBJ2-1, the V gene TRBV20-1, with 11 bases matching TRBD2. V lost 3 bases to trimming and J lost 0 bases; unmatched junction nucleotides: 10. The CDR3 has 18 residues. In germline, CDR1 is DFQATT, CDR2 SNEGSKA (reference sequence). The CDR3 DNA follows: TGCAGTGCTAGGGGTCTAGCGGGGGGTATCTACTCCTACAATGAGCAGTTCTTC. Its protein product is CSARGLAGGIYSYNEQFF.

This chain uses TRBV4-1 with TRBJ1-4, with 7 bases aligning to TRBD1. With V trimmed by 6 bases and J by 5 bases, 6 bases remained unmatched. Germline V gene sequence: CDR1 MGHRA, CDR2 YSYEKL. CDR3 size: 14 residues. The CDR3 DNA is TGCGCCAGCAGAGATCCAGGGGGGAATGAAAAACTGTTTTTT. This encodes CASRDPGGNEKLFF.

This clonotype occurred a few times. The chain combines TRBV20-1 with TRBJ2-1; D uncertain. Between the trimmed V and J ends, which lost 3 bases and 0 bases, there was a span of 9 bases. This CDR3 has 14 amino acids. Germline loops: CDR1 DFQATT, CDR2 SNEGSKA (reference sequence). CDR3 coding DNA: TGCAGTGCTAGTCCAGCGTCCTCCTACAATGAGCAGTTCTTC. This codes for CSASPASSYNEQFF.

This clonotype turned up a few times. V gene TRBV27 combines with J gene TRBJ2-7; D not certain. CDR1 MNHEY and CDR2 SMNVEV come from the germline V gene (reference sequence). The CDR3 runs 13 residues. V lost 0 bases and J 6 bases, leaving 9 bases between the germline ends. CDR3 sequence reads: CASSLSRQVEQYF. The CDR3 DNA reads TGTGCCAGCAGTTTATCCCGGCAGGTCGAGCAGTACTTC.

The table lists this clonotype with a few counts. J is TRBJ2-5 and V is TRBV14, with D unclear. The germline V gene has CDR1 SGHDN and CDR2 FVKESK. The length of the CDR3 is 12 residues. The V and J ends lost 4 bases and 6 bases respectively, with 9 bases between them. Here the CDR3 reads CASSPTPQTQYF. The CDR3 nucleotides are TGTGCCAGCAGCCCAACCCCTCAGACCCAGTACTTC.

This clonotype showed up just a few times. The CDR3 DNA sequence: TGTGCCAGCAGTCGAGGAGGAGACAAAAACATTCAGTACTTC. This codes for CASSRGGDKNIQYF. The chain links TRBV6-2 or TRBV6-3 to TRBJ2-4, with TRBD2 as a possible D gene (5 bases). Germline loops: CDR1 MNHEY, CDR2 SVGEGT. Deletions cut 5 bases from V and 3 bases from J, with 11 bases between. This CDR3 is 14 amino acids long.

The chain links TRBV28 to TRBJ2-1; D is uncertain. V lost 2 bases and J lost 8, with 10 bases in between. CDR1 MDHEN and CDR2 SYDVKM come from the germline V gene. This CDR3 comprises 13 residues. The CDR3 protein is CASSLLFGYEQFF. CDR3 bases: TGTGCCAGCAGTTTACTGTTCGGGTATGAGCAGTTCTTC.

This clonotype showed up just once. The gene calls are TRBV27 and TRBJ2-5; 9 nucleotides agree with TRBD2. Germline V lookup: CDR1 MNHEY, CDR2 SMNVEV (reference sequence). V shed 6 bases, J shed 5 bases, and the junction held 7 bases outside the gene matches. CDR3 length: 14 residues. The CDR3 coding sequence is TGTGCCAGCAGGGGACTAGCTATTGGGGAGACCCAGTACTTC. It encodes CASRGLAIGETQYF.

This clonotype was observed a handful of times. In DNA form, the CDR3 reads TGTGCCAGCAGTTACAACGGGACAGGGTCGATCTACGAGCAGTACTTC. Protein product: CASSYNGTGSIYEQYF. J is TRBJ2-7 and V is TRBV6-2 or TRBV6-3, with 9 bases lining up with TRBD1. Germline V gene lookup returns CDR1 MNHEY and CDR2 SVGEGT. J gave up 3 bases and V 2 bases, and 8 bases lay outside the gene matches. The CDR3 spans 16 residues.

The table lists this clonotype with a few counts. The gene calls are TRBV19 and TRBJ1-1; the match to TRBD1 covers 10 bases. Losses at the gene ends were 6 bases for V and 6 bases for J; bases not matched to a gene: 7. CDR3 size: 14 residues. CDR1 is LNHDA and CDR2 is SQIVND in the germline V gene (reference sequence). This CDR3 is CASSLGTGVSEAFF. CDR3 DNA sequence: TGTGCCAGTAGCCTCGGGACAGGGGTCTCTGAAGCTTTCTTT.

The chain recombines TRBV14 with TRBJ2-1; D not resolved. The V gene lost 1 base and the J gene lost 10 bases, with 17 bases spanning the gap. Germline loops: CDR1 SGHDN, CDR2 FVKESK. The CDR3 contains 15 residues. The CDR3 loop reads CASSQAPLGPSEQFF. The DNA for the CDR3 is TGTGCCAGCAGCCAAGCCCCCCTAGGGCCTTCCGAGCAGTTCTTC.

The chain has TRBV6-1 and TRBJ2-7; the match to TRBD2 covers 9 bases. From germline, CDR1 is MNHNS and CDR2 SASEGT. This CDR3 contains 16 residues. The J segment lost 0 bases and the V segment lost 6 bases, leaving 9 bases of the junction unmatched. CDR3 residues: CASRHLSGGPSYEQYF. Written as DNA, the CDR3 is TGTGCCAGCAGACACTTAAGCGGGGGGCCCTCCTACGAGCAGTACTTC.

Of note for this clonotype: Its ends do not fully match the called genes, so a read error is possible. This rearrangement joins TRBV6-5 to TRBJ2-3; D tentatively reads TRBD1 or TRBD2 (5 bases each). The CDR3 is 16 amino acids. Per germline, CDR1 MNHEY and CDR2 SVGAGI. CDR3 region: CASSRVGASGTGTQYF. For the CDR3, the DNA is TGTGCCAGCAGCCGTGTGGGAGCTTCGGGCACAGGTACGCAGTATTTT.

This chain uses TRBV5-1 with TRBJ2-3; 11 bases match TRBD2. This CDR3 is 17 amino acids long. CDR1 and CDR2 from the germline V gene are SGHRS and YFSETQ. Trimming cost V 9 bases and J 2 bases; bases outside gene matches: 14. The CDR3 region is CATATSGGSTITDTQYF. The CDR3 nucleotides are TGCGCCACGGCCACTAGCGGGGGATCAACGATCACAGATACGCAGTATTTT.

About this clonotype: The junction departs from the called germline gene at one end, perhaps through a read error. The chain combines TRBV10-3 with TRBJ2-4; D is possibly TRBD2 (6 bases). This CDR3 contains 15 residues. The V gene's germline CDR1 is ENHRY and CDR2 SYGVKD. The CDR3 protein is CVISEQTRGDNEQYF. DNA for the CDR3: TGTGTCATCAGTGAGCAGACTAGAGGAGACAATGAGCAGTACTTC.